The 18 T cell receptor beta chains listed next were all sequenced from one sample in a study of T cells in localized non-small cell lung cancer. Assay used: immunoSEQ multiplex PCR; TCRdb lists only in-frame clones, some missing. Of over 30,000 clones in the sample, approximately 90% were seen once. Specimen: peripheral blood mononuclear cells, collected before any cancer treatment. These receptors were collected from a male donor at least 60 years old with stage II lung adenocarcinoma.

The CDR3 protein is CASKAGTDNEQFF. For the CDR3, the DNA is TGCGCCAGTAAGGCCGGGACAGACAATGAGCAGTTCTTC. The V gene is TRBV5-1, the J gene TRBJ2-1, with TRBD1 identical over 7 bases. The CDR3 covers 13 residues. CDR1 is SGHRS, CDR2 YFSETQ, per germline. The V segment lost 8 bases and the J segment 5 bases; nucleotides outside the gene matches: 7.

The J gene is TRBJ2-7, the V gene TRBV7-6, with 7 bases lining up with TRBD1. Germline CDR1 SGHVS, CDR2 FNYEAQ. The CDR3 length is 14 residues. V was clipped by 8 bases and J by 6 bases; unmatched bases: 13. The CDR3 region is CASRLQGSSGEQYF. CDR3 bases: TGTGCCAGCCGATTACAGGGGTCCTCCGGCGAGCAGTACTTC. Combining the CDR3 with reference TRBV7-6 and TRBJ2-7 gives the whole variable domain GAGVSQSPRYKVTKRGQDVALRCDPISGHVSLYWYRQALGQGPEFLTYFNYEAQQDKSGLPNDRFSAERPEGSISTLTIQRTEQRDSAMYRCASRLQGSSGEQYFGPGTRLTVT.

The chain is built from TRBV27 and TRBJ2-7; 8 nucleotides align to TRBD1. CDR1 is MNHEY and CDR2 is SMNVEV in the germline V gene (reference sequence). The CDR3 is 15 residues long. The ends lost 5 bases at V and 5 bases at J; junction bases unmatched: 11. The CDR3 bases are TGTGCCAGCAGTGCGGGGACAGGCCAATGGAACGAGCAGTACTTC. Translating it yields CASSAGTGQWNEQYF.

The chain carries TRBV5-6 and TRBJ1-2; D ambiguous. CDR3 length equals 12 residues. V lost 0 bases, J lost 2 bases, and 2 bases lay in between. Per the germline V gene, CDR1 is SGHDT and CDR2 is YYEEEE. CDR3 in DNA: TGTGCCAGCAGCTTGGCCAACTATGGCTACACCTTC. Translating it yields CASSLANYGYTF. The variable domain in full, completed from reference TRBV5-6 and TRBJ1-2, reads DAGVTQSPTHLIKTRGQQVTLRCSPKSGHDTVSWYQQALGQGPQFIFQYYEEEERQRGNFPDRFSGHQFPNYSSELNVNALLLGDSALYLCASSLANYGYTFGSGTRLTVV.

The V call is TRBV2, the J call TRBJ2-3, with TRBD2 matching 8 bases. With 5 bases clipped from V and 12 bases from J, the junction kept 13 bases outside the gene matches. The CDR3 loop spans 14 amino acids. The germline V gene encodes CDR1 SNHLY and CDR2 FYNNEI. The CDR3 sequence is CASSSRGSGSGQYF. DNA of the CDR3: TGTGCCAGCAGTTCCCGGGGCAGCGGGAGCGGTCAGTATTTT. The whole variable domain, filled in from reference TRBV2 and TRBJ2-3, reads EPEVTQTPSHQVTQMGQEVILRCVPISNHLYFYWYRQILGQKVEFLVSFYNNEISEKSEIFDDQFSVERPDGSNFTLKIRSTKLEDSAMYFCASSSRGSGSGQYFGPGTRLTVL.

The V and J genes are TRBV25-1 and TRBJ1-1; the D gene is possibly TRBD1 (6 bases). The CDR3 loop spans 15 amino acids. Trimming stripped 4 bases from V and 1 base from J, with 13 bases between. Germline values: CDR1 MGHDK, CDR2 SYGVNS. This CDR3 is CASSGPTGPNTEAFF. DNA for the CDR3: TGTGCCAGCAGTGGTCCCACAGGGCCGAACACTGAAGCTTTCTTT.

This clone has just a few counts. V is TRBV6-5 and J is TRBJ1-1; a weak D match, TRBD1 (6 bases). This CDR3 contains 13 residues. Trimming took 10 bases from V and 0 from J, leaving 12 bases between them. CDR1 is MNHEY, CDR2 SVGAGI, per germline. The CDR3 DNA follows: TGTGCCATATCGGACAGCCTGAACACTGAAGCTTTCTTT. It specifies CAISDSLNTEAFF.

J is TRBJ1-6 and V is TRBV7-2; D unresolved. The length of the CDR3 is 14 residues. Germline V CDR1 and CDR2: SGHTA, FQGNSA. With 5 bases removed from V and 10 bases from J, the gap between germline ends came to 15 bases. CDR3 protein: CASSLGPSPSPLHF. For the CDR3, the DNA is TGTGCCAGCAGCCTGGGCCCTTCTCCCTCACCCCTCCACTTT.

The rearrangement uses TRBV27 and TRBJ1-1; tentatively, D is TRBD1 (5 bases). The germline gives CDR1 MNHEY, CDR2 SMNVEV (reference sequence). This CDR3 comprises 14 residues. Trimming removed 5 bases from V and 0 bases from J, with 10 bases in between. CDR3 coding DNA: TGTGCCAGCAGTGCCCCAGGGCTGAACACTGAAGCTTTCTTT. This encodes CASSAPGLNTEAFF.

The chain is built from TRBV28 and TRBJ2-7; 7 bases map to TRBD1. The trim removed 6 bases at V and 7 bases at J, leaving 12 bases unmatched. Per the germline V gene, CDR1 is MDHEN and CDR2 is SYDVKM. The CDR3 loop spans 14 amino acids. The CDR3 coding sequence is TGTGCCAGCAGCTCAGAACAGGGGAAGAGGGAGCAGTACTTC. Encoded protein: CASSSEQGKREQYF.

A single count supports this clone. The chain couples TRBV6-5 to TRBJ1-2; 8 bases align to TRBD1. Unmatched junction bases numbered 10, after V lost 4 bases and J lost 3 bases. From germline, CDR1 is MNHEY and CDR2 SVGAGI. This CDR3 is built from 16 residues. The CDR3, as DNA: TGTGCCAGCAGTTTCCTCAGGACAGGGAGCGACTATGGCTACACCTTC. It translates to CASSFLRTGSDYGYTF.

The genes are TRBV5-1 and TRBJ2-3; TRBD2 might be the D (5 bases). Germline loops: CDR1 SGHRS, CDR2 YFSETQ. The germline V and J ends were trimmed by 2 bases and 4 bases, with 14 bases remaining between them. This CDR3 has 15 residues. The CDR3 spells CASSLGGQIADTQYF. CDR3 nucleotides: TGCGCCAGCAGCTTAGGAGGTCAGATCGCAGATACGCAGTATTTT.

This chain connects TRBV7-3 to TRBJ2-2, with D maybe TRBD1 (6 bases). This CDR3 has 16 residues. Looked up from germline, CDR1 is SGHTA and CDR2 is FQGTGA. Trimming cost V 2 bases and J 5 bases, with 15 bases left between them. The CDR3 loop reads CASSLSDGGNTGELFF. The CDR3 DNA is TGTGCCAGCAGCTTATCAGATGGGGGCAATACCGGGGAGCTGTTTTTT.

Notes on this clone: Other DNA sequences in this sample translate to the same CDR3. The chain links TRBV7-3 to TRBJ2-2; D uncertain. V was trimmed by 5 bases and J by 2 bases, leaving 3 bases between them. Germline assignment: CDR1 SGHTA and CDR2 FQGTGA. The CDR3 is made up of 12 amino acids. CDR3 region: CASSLNTGELFF. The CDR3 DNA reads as TGTGCCAGCAGCCTAAACACCGGGGAGCTGTTTTTT.

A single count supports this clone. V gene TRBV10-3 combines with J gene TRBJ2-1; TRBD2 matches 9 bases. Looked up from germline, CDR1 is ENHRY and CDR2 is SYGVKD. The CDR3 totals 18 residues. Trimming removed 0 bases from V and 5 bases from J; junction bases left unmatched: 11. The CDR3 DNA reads TGTGCCATCAGTGAGTCATTTTCGGGGACTAGCTATAACAATGAGCAGTTCTTC. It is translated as CAISESFSGTSYNNEQFF.

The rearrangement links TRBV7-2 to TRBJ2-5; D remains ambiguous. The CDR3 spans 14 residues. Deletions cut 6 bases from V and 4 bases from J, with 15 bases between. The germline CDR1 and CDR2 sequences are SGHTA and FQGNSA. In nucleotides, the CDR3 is TGTGCCAGCAGAGGGTGGCGAGCGCGAGAGACCCAGTACTTC. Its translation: CASRGWRARETQYF.

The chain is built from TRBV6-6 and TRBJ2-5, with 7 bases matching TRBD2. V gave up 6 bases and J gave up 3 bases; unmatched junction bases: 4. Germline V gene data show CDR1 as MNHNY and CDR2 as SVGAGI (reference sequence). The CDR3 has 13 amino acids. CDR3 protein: CASSRGTKETQYF. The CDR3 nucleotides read TGTGCCAGCAGCCGGGGGACTAAAGAGACCCAGTACTTC.

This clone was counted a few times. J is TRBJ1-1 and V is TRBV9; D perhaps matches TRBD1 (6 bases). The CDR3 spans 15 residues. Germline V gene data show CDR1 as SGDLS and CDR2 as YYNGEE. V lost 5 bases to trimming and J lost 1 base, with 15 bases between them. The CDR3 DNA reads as TGTGCCAGCAGATGGCAGGGGTCCCCGAACACTGAAGCTTTCTTT. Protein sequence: CASRWQGSPNTEAFF. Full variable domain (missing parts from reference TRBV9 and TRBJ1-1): DSGVTQTPKHLITATGQRVTLRCSPRSGDLSVYWYQQSLDQGLQFLIQYYNGEERAKGNILERFSAQQFPDLHSELNLSSLELGDSALYFCASRWQGSPNTEAFFGQGTRLTVV.